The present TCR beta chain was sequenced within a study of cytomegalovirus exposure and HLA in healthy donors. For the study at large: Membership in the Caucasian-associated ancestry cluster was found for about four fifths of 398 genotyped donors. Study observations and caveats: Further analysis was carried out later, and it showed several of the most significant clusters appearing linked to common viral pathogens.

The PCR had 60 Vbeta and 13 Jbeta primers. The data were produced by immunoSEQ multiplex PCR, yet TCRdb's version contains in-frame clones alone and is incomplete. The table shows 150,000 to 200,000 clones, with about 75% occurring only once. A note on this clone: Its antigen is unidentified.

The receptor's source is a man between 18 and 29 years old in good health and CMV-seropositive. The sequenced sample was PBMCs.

The CDR3 sequence: CASSILRQGIGTGELFF. The CDR3 DNA sequence: TGTGCCAGCAGTATACTACGACAGGGTATTGGGACCGGGGAGCTGTTTTTT. The chain recombines TRBV27 with TRBJ2-2, with 7 bases aligning to TRBD1. Germline V gene sequence: CDR1 MNHEY, CDR2 SMNVEV (reference sequence). The CDR3 totals 17 residues. V was clipped by 5 bases and J by 5 bases; unmatched bases: 14.